Listed below are T cell receptor beta chains from one sample, sequenced in a study of cytomegalovirus exposure and HLA in healthy donors. Data came from immunoSEQ multiplex PCR; TCRdb stores just in-frame clones and leaves some out. The sample shows about 110,000 clones, 75% of them seen only once. Sequenced input: PBMCs. Receptor source: a male donor in good health and CMV-seropositive. CDR3s include the opening cysteine and the closing phenylalanine or tryptophan. A D gene is named only where the DNA matches it firmly. Some rows mark clone size as missing; the rest say once, few, many or name a class of expanded clone.

clone_size: NA; j_call: TRBJ1-2; v_call: TRBV7-8; d_call: NA; cdr3_nt: TGTGCCAGCAGCCCCCTTGGGAGGGCGCGGAACTATGGCTACACCTTC; cdr3_aa: CASSPLGRARNYGYTF
clone_size: NA; j_call: TRBJ2-7; v_call: TRBV9; d_call: NA; cdr3_nt: TGTGCCAGCAGCGCGACAGGTAGCTCCTACGAGCAGTACTTC; cdr3_aa: CASSATGSSYEQYF
clone_size: NA; j_call: TRBJ2-1; v_call: TRBV7-2; d_call: NA; cdr3_nt: TGTGCCAGCAGCTTAGAAGCGGGCACCGGTTTATTCTTC; cdr3_aa: CASSLEAGTGLFF
clone_size: NA; j_call: TRBJ2-2; v_call: TRBV6-6; d_call: NA; cdr3_nt: TGTGCCAGCCGACCGGGAGAAACCGGGGAGCTGTTTTTT; cdr3_aa: CASRPGETGELFF
clone_size: once; j_call: TRBJ1-1; v_call: TRBV4-3; d_call: NA; cdr3_nt: TGCGCCAGCAGCCAAGAGGGGGGGCCGAACACTGAAGCTTTCTTT; cdr3_aa: CASSQEGGPNTEAFF
clone_size: once; j_call: TRBJ2-7; v_call: TRBV4-3; d_call: TRBD2; cdr3_nt: TGCGCCAGCAGCCAGATAGCGGGAGGGCCTCACGAGCAGTACTTC; cdr3_aa: CASSQIAGGPHEQYF
clone_size: NA; j_call: TRBJ2-2; v_call: TRBV7-8; d_call: NA; cdr3_nt: TGTGCCAGCAGCCCGGGCCTAGGGGACACCGGGGAGCTGTTTTTT; cdr3_aa: CASSPGLGDTGELFF
clone_size: NA; j_call: TRBJ2-5; v_call: TRBV19; d_call: TRBD1; cdr3_nt: TGTGCCAGTAGTATTCGGACAGGGGGGAACTGGGAGACCCAGTACTTC; cdr3_aa: CASSIRTGGNWETQYF
clone_size: NA; j_call: TRBJ2-7; v_call: TRBV6-6; d_call: TRBD2; cdr3_nt: TGTGCCAGCAGTTACGGGCTAGCGGGATCCTCCTACGAGCAGTACTTC; cdr3_aa: CASSYGLAGSSYEQYF
clone_size: NA; j_call: TRBJ1-2; v_call: TRBV10-3; d_call: NA; cdr3_nt: TGTGCCATCACAGAACAGTCAGGGTTCTATGGCTACACCTTC; cdr3_aa: CAITEQSGFYGYTF
clone_size: NA; j_call: TRBJ2-3; v_call: TRBV5-4; d_call: TRBD2; cdr3_nt: TGTGCCAGCAGCTTACGGCTAGCGGGGGTGAGCACAGATACGCAGTATTTT; cdr3_aa: CASSLRLAGVSTDTQYF
clone_size: once; j_call: TRBJ2-2; v_call: TRBV15; d_call: TRBD1; cdr3_nt: TGTGCCACCAGCCTCCTCCCCAGACAGGGGGCCGGGGAGCTGTTTTTT; cdr3_aa: CATSLLPRQGAGELFF
clone_size: once; j_call: TRBJ2-3; v_call: TRBV4-1; d_call: TRBD1; cdr3_nt: TGCGCCAGCAGCCCAAAGCCGGGACAGGGGGAGTTTGTTACGCAGTATTTT; cdr3_aa: CASSPKPGQGEFVTQYF
clone_size: NA; j_call: TRBJ2-2; v_call: TRBV13; d_call: NA; cdr3_nt: TGTGCCAGCAGCTTCACAGAGAACACCGGGGAGCTGTTTTTT; cdr3_aa: CASSFTENTGELFF
clone_size: NA; j_call: TRBJ1-1; v_call: TRBV7-9; d_call: TRBD1; cdr3_nt: TGTGCCAGCAGAGACGCACAGGGGGCAGGAGCTTTCTTT; cdr3_aa: CASRDAQGAGAFF
clone_size: NA; j_call: TRBJ2-2; v_call: TRBV7-9; d_call: NA; cdr3_nt: TGTGCCAGCAGCGCCTCGGGGGGCAGTACCGGGGAGCTGTTTTTT; cdr3_aa: CASSASGGSTGELFF
clone_size: few; j_call: TRBJ1-1; v_call: TRBV29-1; d_call: TRBD1; cdr3_nt: TGCAGCGTTGTGTACGGGACAGTGAACACTGAAGCTTTCTTT; cdr3_aa: CSVVYGTVNTEAFF
clone_size: few; j_call: TRBJ2-7; v_call: TRBV5-1; d_call: TRBD1; cdr3_nt: TGCGCCTTACACCTTGGGACAGTTCCTAGGGAGCAGTACTTC; cdr3_aa: CALHLGTVPREQYF
clone_size: NA; j_call: TRBJ2-5; v_call: TRBV4-3; d_call: TRBD2; cdr3_nt: TGCGCCAGCAGCCCCGCGCGGGGGGGCCGGGAGACCCAGTACTTC; cdr3_aa: CASSPARGGRETQYF
clone_size: NA; j_call: TRBJ1-5; v_call: TRBV6-4; d_call: TRBD1; cdr3_nt: TGTGCCAGCAGCGAGACAGGGAAGCCCCAGCATTTT; cdr3_aa: CASSETGKPQHF
clone_size: NA; j_call: TRBJ1-2; v_call: TRBV6-5; d_call: TRBD1; cdr3_nt: TGTGCCAGCAGCCGGGACAGGGGGCTATGGTATGGCTACACCTTC; cdr3_aa: CASSRDRGLWYGYTF
clone_size: once; j_call: TRBJ2-2; v_call: TRBV27; d_call: TRBD1; cdr3_nt: TGTGCCAGCAGTAGAACAGGGGAACCCACCGGGGAGCTGTTTTTT; cdr3_aa: CASSRTGEPTGELFF
clone_size: NA; j_call: TRBJ2-7; v_call: TRBV5-6; d_call: NA; cdr3_nt: TGTGCCAGCAGCTCCCCTAACTACGAGCAGTACTTC; cdr3_aa: CASSSPNYEQYF
clone_size: NA; j_call: TRBJ1-5; v_call: TRBV7-2; d_call: NA; cdr3_nt: TGTGCCAGCAGCTTAGATGGGACAACAAATCAGCCCCAGCATTTT; cdr3_aa: CASSLDGTTNQPQHF
clone_size: NA; j_call: TRBJ2-3; v_call: TRBV18; d_call: NA; cdr3_nt: TGTGCCAGCTCACCACGGTTAATTGGGGAGAGCACAGATACGCAGTATTTT; cdr3_aa: CASSPRLIGESTDTQYF
clone_size: few; j_call: TRBJ2-7; v_call: TRBV4-3; d_call: NA; cdr3_nt: TGCGCCAGCAGCCAAGATCCAGTTAACTACGAGCAGTACTTC; cdr3_aa: CASSQDPVNYEQYF
clone_size: NA; j_call: TRBJ2-1; v_call: TRBV4-3; d_call: NA; cdr3_nt: TGCGCCAGCAGCCAAGATTTAGCGGAGGCCTACAATGAGCAGTTCTTC; cdr3_aa: CASSQDLAEAYNEQFF
clone_size: NA; j_call: TRBJ2-3; v_call: TRBV7-2; d_call: TRBD2; cdr3_nt: TGTGCCAGCAGCTTTCCGGGGGGGTCAGATACGCAGTATTTT; cdr3_aa: CASSFPGGSDTQYF
clone_size: NA; j_call: TRBJ1-2; v_call: TRBV7-2; d_call: NA; cdr3_nt: TGTGCCAGCAGCTTAGTTTTGGGGCCTGACACGGCTGGCTACACCTTC; cdr3_aa: CASSLVLGPDTAGYTF
clone_size: NA; j_call: TRBJ2-7; v_call: TRBV19; d_call: NA; cdr3_nt: TGTGCCAGTAGTACTGGAGGGAAACACCACGAGCAGTACTTC; cdr3_aa: CASSTGGKHHEQYF
clone_size: NA; j_call: TRBJ2-1; v_call: TRBV6-1; d_call: TRBD2; cdr3_nt: TGTGCCAGCAGTGAAACCGGGACTAGTTCCTACAATGAGCAGTTCTTC; cdr3_aa: CASSETGTSSYNEQFF
clone_size: NA; j_call: TRBJ1-2; v_call: TRBV5-4; d_call: TRBD1; cdr3_nt: TGTGCCAGCAGCCTGACAGGGGAGGGCTATGGCTACACCTTC; cdr3_aa: CASSLTGEGYGYTF
clone_size: NA; j_call: TRBJ1-1; v_call: TRBV6-5; d_call: NA; cdr3_nt: TGTGCCAGCAGTTACTCTCCGGGGACTGAAGCTTTCTTT; cdr3_aa: CASSYSPGTEAFF
clone_size: NA; j_call: TRBJ2-2; v_call: TRBV29-1; d_call: TRBD1; cdr3_nt: TGCAGCGTTGCGACAGGGTTTCGGACCGGGGAGCTGTTTTTT; cdr3_aa: CSVATGFRTGELFF
clone_size: few; j_call: TRBJ1-5; v_call: TRBV19; d_call: NA; cdr3_nt: TGTGCCAGCCGCTCCGGGGCCAAAGGGGGACATGGCAATCAGCCCCAGCATTTT; cdr3_aa: CASRSGAKGGHGNQPQHF
clone_size: NA; j_call: TRBJ2-7; v_call: TRBV21-1; d_call: NA; cdr3_nt: TGTGCCAGCAGCAAACATATTGGACTAGCGGGAGGAGACTACGAGCAGTACTTC; cdr3_aa: CASSKHIGLAGGDYEQYF
clone_size: NA; j_call: TRBJ2-7; v_call: TRBV4-1; d_call: NA; cdr3_nt: TGCGCCAGCAGCCGATCCCCGGGGACATCCTACGAGCAGTACTTC; cdr3_aa: CASSRSPGTSYEQYF
clone_size: NA; j_call: TRBJ1-2; v_call: TRBV11-2; d_call: TRBD1; cdr3_nt: TGTGCCAGCAGCCGGGGTTGGAACAGGGGGCTTGAAGGCTACACCTTC; cdr3_aa: CASSRGWNRGLEGYTF
clone_size: few; j_call: TRBJ1-5; v_call: TRBV4-1; d_call: TRBD1; cdr3_nt: TGCGCCAGCAGCCTTCCGGGACAGGGAGGTCAGCCCCAGCATTTT; cdr3_aa: CASSLPGQGGQPQHF
clone_size: NA; j_call: TRBJ2-1; v_call: TRBV29-1; d_call: NA; cdr3_nt: TGCAGCGTTGGGAGGGGCTCCTACAATGAGCAGTTCTTC; cdr3_aa: CSVGRGSYNEQFF
clone_size: once; j_call: TRBJ2-7; v_call: TRBV6-6; d_call: NA; cdr3_nt: TGTGCCAGCAGTTTGCCCCGGGGCGAGCAGTACTTC; cdr3_aa: CASSLPRGEQYF
clone_size: NA; j_call: TRBJ2-3; v_call: TRBV15; d_call: TRBD2; cdr3_nt: TGTGCCACCAGCAGAGTCCCGCGGGGGGGCACAGATACGCAGTATTTT; cdr3_aa: CATSRVPRGGTDTQYF
clone_size: NA; j_call: TRBJ2-1; v_call: TRBV29-1; d_call: TRBD2; cdr3_nt: TGCAGCGTTGTCCTAAGCGGGGGCGGTTCCTACAATGAGCAGTTCTTC; cdr3_aa: CSVVLSGGGSYNEQFF
clone_size: NA; j_call: TRBJ2-6; v_call: TRBV18; d_call: NA; cdr3_nt: TGTGCCAGCTCACCGTTAGCAGTCATCTCTGGGGCCAACGTCCTGACTTTC; cdr3_aa: CASSPLAVISGANVLTF